The clone carrying this TCR beta chain has more than one count but fewer than ten. The data derive from a study of blood T cell repertoires in COVID-19. Study background: Collection of acute and convalescent COVID-19 samples took place in the United States, Italy and Spain. T cells, B-cell-depleted T cells, or PBMCs supplied cDNA or gDNA.

Per the authors' pipeline: Amplification of reference gene primers was used by the study to estimate nucleated cell counts. Using immunoSEQ multiplex PCR, the repertoire was profiled, and TCRdb retains in-frame clones only, with some absent. V and J calls plus clone size are reproduced from that table; the DNA served to infer D and trimming. The sample has fewer than 100,000 clones; nearly 90% are singletons. CDR1 and CDR2 (germline): SQVTM, ANQGSEA. The CDR3 covers 12 residues. With 4 bases removed from V and 4 bases from J, the gap between germline ends came to 10 bases. The V gene is TRBV29-1, the J gene TRBJ2-5; D is perhaps TRBD1 (6 bases). This receptor was taken from an older man with acute or convalescent COVID-19. Sequencing was carried out using peripheral blood. This chain's CDR3 is CSVGARGETQYF. The CDR3 DNA is TGCAGCGTTGGGGCCAGGGGAGAGACCCAGTACTTC.